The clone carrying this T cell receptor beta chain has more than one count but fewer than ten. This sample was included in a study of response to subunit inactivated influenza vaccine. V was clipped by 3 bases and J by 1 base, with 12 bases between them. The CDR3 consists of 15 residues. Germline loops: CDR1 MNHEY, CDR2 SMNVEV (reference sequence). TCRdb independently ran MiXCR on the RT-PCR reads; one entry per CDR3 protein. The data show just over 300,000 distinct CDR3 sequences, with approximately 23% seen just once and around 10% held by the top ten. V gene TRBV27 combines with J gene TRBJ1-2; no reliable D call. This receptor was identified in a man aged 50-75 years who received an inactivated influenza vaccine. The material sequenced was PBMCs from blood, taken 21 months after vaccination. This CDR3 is CASSLDGGNNYGYTF. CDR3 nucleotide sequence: TGTGCCAGCAGTTTGGACGGAGGAAATAACTATGGCTACACCTTC.